These 14 T cell receptor beta chains share one sample of origin, sequenced in a study of T cell repertoires in cytomegalovirus infection (dated by TCRdb to about 2019). Sequencing took place on an Illumina HiSeq 1500. TCRdb trimmed the raw reads at Q25, called clones with MiXCR and kept productive beta chains. Records with the same CDR3 protein are collapsed into one entry carrying the most frequent genes and DNA. Counted in this sample were 200,000 to 250,000 distinct CDR3 sequences; about 23% of them appeared once. About 18% of the sample comes from the top ten. The source material was CD8+ T cells from PBMCs. These receptors all stem from a human donor in good health (CMV status not recorded). Some clones in this sample may be carry-over from other donors' samples.

This sequence joins TRBV27 and TRBJ1-4; a weak D match, TRBD1 (5 bases). Germline V CDR1 and CDR2: MNHEY, SMNVEV (reference sequence). The length of the CDR3 is 15 residues. V shed 5 bases and J shed 4 bases, with 14 bases lying between them. CDR3 sequence reads: CASSPRQGLNEKLFF. The CDR3 DNA follows: TGTGCCAGCAGTCCGCGGCAGGGCCTTAATGAAAAACTGTTTTTT.

This clonotype came up a few times. The chain is built from TRBV28 and TRBJ2-4; the D is unclear. The CDR3 extends over 17 amino acids. Looked up from germline, CDR1 is MDHEN and CDR2 is SYDVKM. Trimming removed 5 bases from V and 1 base from J, with 18 bases in between. CDR3 bases: TGTGCCAGCAGTCCCATGGTGGGCTCTGAGGCCAAAAACATTCAGTACTTC. Encoded protein: CASSPMVGSEAKNIQYF.

This rearrangement joins TRBV28 to TRBJ1-5; no reliable D call. Between the trimmed V and J ends, which lost 7 bases and 1 base, there was a span of 8 bases. Germline V gene data show CDR1 as MDHEN and CDR2 as SYDVKM. There are 13 residues in the CDR3. CDR3 sequence (DNA): TGTGCCAGCACTCCGGGAAGCAATCAGCCCCAGCATTTT. The encoded protein is CASTPGSNQPQHF.

This clonotype was seen only a few times. The chain is built from TRBV5-6 and TRBJ1-1; weak D call: TRBD1 (5 bases). The CDR3 is made up of 17 amino acids. V lost 0 bases to trimming and J lost 5 bases, with 20 bases between them. Germline loops: CDR1 SGHDT, CDR2 YYEEEE. The CDR3 DNA is TGTGCCAGCAGCTTGGAAGGGTACACGGGGCTGGGAACTGAAGCTTTCTTT. This codes for CASSLEGYTGLGTEAFF.

The table lists this clonotype with a few counts. In DNA form, the CDR3 reads TGTGCCACCAGTGACCGTAGCGGGGGAGACTACAATGAGCAGTTCTTC. Encoded protein: CATSDRSGGDYNEQFF. V and J are TRBV24-1 and TRBJ2-1, with 9 bases matching TRBD2. Germline V gene sequence: CDR1 KGHDR, CDR2 SFDVKD. This CDR3 is built from 16 residues. The junction had 6 bases not matched to a gene; V was cut back by 4 bases and J by 3 bases.

This clonotype was observed many times. The chain combines TRBV7-6 with TRBJ2-2; D may be TRBD1 (6 bases). There are 15 residues in the CDR3. CDR1 and CDR2 (germline): SGHVS, FNYEAQ. Between the trimmed V and J ends, which lost 2 bases and 5 bases, there was a span of 12 bases. The CDR3 sequence is CASSLSQGRTGELFF. The CDR3 DNA reads as TGTGCCAGCAGCTTATCACAGGGTCGAACCGGGGAGCTGTTTTTT. Drawing the rest from reference TRBV7-6 and TRBJ2-2, the complete variable domain is GAGVSQSPRYKVTKRGQDVALRCDPISGHVSLYWYRQALGQGPEFLTYFNYEAQQDKSGLPNDRFSAERPEGSISTLTIQRTEQRDSAMYRCASSLSQGRTGELFFGEGSRLTVL.

This clonotype was counted between two and nine times. The chain recombines TRBV24-1 with TRBJ2-1; 7 bases match TRBD2. CDR1 KGHDR and CDR2 SFDVKD come from the germline V gene. Trimming took 2 bases from V and 0 from J; bases not matched to a gene: 3. This CDR3 comprises 16 residues. The CDR3 region is CATSDSGGGSYNEQFF. CDR3 sequence (DNA): TGTGCCACCAGTGATTCTGGGGGGGGCTCCTACAATGAGCAGTTCTTC.

The chain joins TRBV30 to TRBJ1-1; tentatively, D is TRBD1 (6 bases). This CDR3 is 13 amino acids long. V gave up 2 bases and J gave up 4 bases, with 11 bases separating them. Germline values: CDR1 GTSNPN, CDR2 SVGIG (reference sequence). This chain's CDR3 is CAWSMGTFTEAFF. The DNA for the CDR3 is TGTGCCTGGAGTATGGGGACATTCACTGAAGCTTTCTTT.

The chain uses TRBV20-1 and TRBJ2-7, with 8 bases that match TRBD1. Trimming cost V 5 bases and J 1 base; bases outside gene matches: 7. This CDR3 is built from 14 residues. Germline assignment: CDR1 DFQATT and CDR2 SNEGSKA (reference sequence). The CDR3 sequence: CSALDRDSSYEQYF. The CDR3 region has the DNA TGCAGTGCTTTGGACAGGGACTCTTCCTACGAGCAGTACTTC.

The rearrangement links TRBV28 to TRBJ1-3; 10 bases are a match to TRBD1. This CDR3 has 17 residues. CDR1 and CDR2 from the germline V gene are MDHEN and SYDVKM. The V segment lost 5 bases and the J segment 2 bases; nucleotides outside the gene matches: 9. The CDR3 sequence is CASSKAFGTGAGNTIYF. CDR3 DNA: TGTGCCAGCAGTAAAGCCTTTGGGACAGGGGCTGGAAACACCATATATTTT.

V usage is TRBV5-1 and J usage is TRBJ2-1, with D perhaps TRBD2 (6 bases). In germline, CDR1 is SGHRS, CDR2 YFSETQ. The CDR3 has 14 amino acids. Trimming removed 3 bases at V and 7 bases at J, with 14 bases between. CDR3 in DNA: TGCGCCAGCAGCTCCTCCGGGACTGGAAATGAGCAGTTCTTC. Protein product: CASSSSGTGNEQFF.

This clonotype was detected only a few times. The chain uses TRBV2 and TRBJ2-1; the D gene could be TRBD1 or TRBD2 (5 bases each). V was pared by 6 bases and J by 9 bases, with 15 bases between. CDR3 length equals 13 residues. Germline assignment: CDR1 SNHLY and CDR2 FYNNEI. The CDR3 protein is CASRGTRTGEQFF. The CDR3 DNA is TGTGCCAGCAGGGGGACCCGAACGGGTGAGCAGTTCTTC. Filled out from reference TRBV2 and TRBJ2-1, the complete variable domain reads EPEVTQTPSHQVTQMGQEVILRCVPISNHLYFYWYRQILGQKVEFLVSFYNNEISEKSEIFDDQFSVERPDGSNFTLKIRSTKLEDSAMYFCASRGTRTGEQFFGPGTRLTVL.

The V and J genes are TRBV29-1 and TRBJ1-2; D gene unclear. Germline CDR1 SQVTM, CDR2 ANQGSEA. Between the trimmed V and J ends, which lost 6 bases and 5 bases, there was a span of 10 bases. CDR3 length: 11 amino acids. The chain's CDR3 is CSVADGYGYTF. Here the CDR3 DNA reads TGCAGCGTCGCCGACGGGTATGGCTACACCTTC.

In this sample, this clonotype turned up many times. The chain employs TRBV24-1 and TRBJ1-1; tentative D call: TRBD1 (6 bases). Trimming left V 0 bases short and J 11 bases short, with 12 bases between. The V gene's germline CDR1 is KGHDR and CDR2 SFDVKD. This CDR3 is 13 amino acids long. The CDR3 nucleotides are TGTGCCACCAGTGATTTGCATACAGGGAGGGCTTTCTTT. Translation gives CATSDLHTGRAFF.